Listed below are T cell receptor beta chains from one sample, sequenced in a study of blood T cell repertoires in COVID-19. Libraries were prepared by immunoSEQ multiplex PCR; TCRdb keeps only in-frame clonotypes and omits some of them. The sample has about 120,000 clones, 86% seen once. What was sequenced was peripheral blood. The receptors here all came from a middle-aged man with acute or convalescent COVID-19. Each CDR3 is given with its conserved first and last residue. The D gene is left open where the match is weak. Part of the rows lack a size; the others show once, few, many or a class for expanded clones.

j_call: TRBJ1-4; clone_size: NA; d_call: NA; v_call: TRBV19; cdr3_nt: TGTGCCAGTAGTATCTGGGGGGATAATGAAAAACTGTTTTTT; cdr3_aa: CASSIWGDNEKLFF
j_call: TRBJ2-7; clone_size: NA; d_call: NA; v_call: TRBV25-1; cdr3_nt: TGTGCCAGCAGCTTCCCCGGGCTAGGAGGCTACGAGCAGTACTTC; cdr3_aa: CASSFPGLGGYEQYF
j_call: TRBJ1-1; clone_size: NA; d_call: NA; v_call: TRBV19; cdr3_nt: TGTGCCAGTAAGCGAAAACCGAACACTGAAGCTTTCTTT; cdr3_aa: CASKRKPNTEAFF
j_call: TRBJ1-1; clone_size: few; d_call: NA; v_call: TRBV12-3/TRBV12-4; cdr3_nt: TGTGCCAGCAGTTTACGAGACACTGAAGCTTTCTTT; cdr3_aa: CASSLRDTEAFF
j_call: TRBJ2-5; clone_size: NA; d_call: NA; v_call: TRBV6-5; cdr3_nt: TGTGCCAGCAGTTCGTTAGTCCCGGAGACCCAGTACTTC; cdr3_aa: CASSSLVPETQYF
j_call: TRBJ2-4; clone_size: NA; d_call: NA; v_call: TRBV3-1/TRBV3-2; cdr3_nt: TGTGCCAGCAGCCAAGATTATGGCGGAATAGCCAAAAACATTCAGTACTTC; cdr3_aa: CASSQDYGGIAKNIQYF
j_call: TRBJ2-6; clone_size: NA; d_call: NA; v_call: TRBV27; cdr3_nt: TGTGCCAGCAGTTTGTCGTGGAGGGGGCTTGGGGCCAACGTCCTGACTTTC; cdr3_aa: CASSLSWRGLGANVLTF
j_call: TRBJ2-3; clone_size: NA; d_call: NA; v_call: TRBV11-3; cdr3_nt: TGTGCCAGCAGCTTATCGGGGGGCACAGATACGCAGTATTTT; cdr3_aa: CASSLSGGTDTQYF
j_call: TRBJ1-1; clone_size: NA; d_call: NA; v_call: TRBV27; cdr3_nt: TGTGCCAGCAGGTCGAGATCGAACACTGAAGCTTTCTTT; cdr3_aa: CASRSRSNTEAFF
j_call: TRBJ1-3; clone_size: NA; d_call: NA; v_call: TRBV4-1; cdr3_nt: TGCGCCAGCAGCCAAGAAAGCCCCGCGAGTAGCACCATATATTTT; cdr3_aa: CASSQESPASSTIYF
j_call: TRBJ1-4; clone_size: NA; d_call: NA; v_call: TRBV5-5; cdr3_nt: TGTGCCAGCAGCTTGGCTGGAAGAGGAACTAATGAAAAACTGTTTTTT; cdr3_aa: CASSLAGRGTNEKLFF
j_call: TRBJ1-1; clone_size: NA; d_call: NA; v_call: TRBV6-5; cdr3_nt: TGTGCCAGCAGCCGACAGTCCCTGGGCACTGAAGCTTTCTTT; cdr3_aa: CASSRQSLGTEAFF
j_call: TRBJ1-5; clone_size: once; d_call: TRBD1; v_call: TRBV6-1; cdr3_nt: TGTGCCAGCAGTGATAGAGGACAGGGTGGTCAGCCCCAGCATTTT; cdr3_aa: CASSDRGQGGQPQHF
j_call: TRBJ1-4; clone_size: NA; d_call: NA; v_call: TRBV6-6; cdr3_nt: TGTGCCAGCAGTTACTTGCGCGTTGCAACTAATGAAAAACTGTTTTTT; cdr3_aa: CASSYLRVATNEKLFF
j_call: TRBJ2-1; clone_size: NA; d_call: TRBD2; v_call: TRBV15; cdr3_nt: TGTGCCACCAGCAGGGAAGTTACTAGCGCATATTCCTACAATGAGCAGTTCTTC; cdr3_aa: CATSREVTSAYSYNEQFF
j_call: TRBJ2-1; clone_size: NA; d_call: TRBD1; v_call: TRBV6-1; cdr3_nt: TGTGCCAGCAGTGAAGGGGACAGGTACAATGAGCAGTTCTTC; cdr3_aa: CASSEGDRYNEQFF
j_call: TRBJ1-2; clone_size: NA; d_call: TRBD1; v_call: TRBV2; cdr3_nt: TGTGCCAGCAGTACTACAGGGGGCGTTGGCTACACCTTC; cdr3_aa: CASSTTGGVGYTF
j_call: TRBJ2-3; clone_size: NA; d_call: NA; v_call: TRBV12-3/TRBV12-4; cdr3_nt: TGTGCCAGCAGTTTAGTCGGGGCAGATACGCAGTATTTT; cdr3_aa: CASSLVGADTQYF